The 15 T cell receptor beta chains given below trace back to one sample, sequenced in a study of cytomegalovirus exposure and HLA in healthy donors. The PCR employed 60 Vbeta primers together with 13 Jbeta primers. Here immunoSEQ multiplex PCR was the method, and the copy in TCRdb shows in-frame clones only, minus some. The sample includes 140,000 or so clones, roughly 80% of them seen just once. Sequencing was carried out using PBMCs. All receptors come from a woman in her thirties or forties in good health and CMV-seropositive.

The chain links TRBV5-1 to TRBJ2-3, with 8 positions matching TRBD2. The CDR3 sequence is 15 residues long. J was trimmed by 5 bases and V by 4 bases; bases with no gene match: 9. CDR1 SGHRS and CDR2 YFSETQ come from the germline V gene. In DNA form, the CDR3 reads TGCGCCAGCAGCCCTAATAGCGGGAATAAAGATACGCAGTATTTT. It translates to CASSPNSGNKDTQYF.

This sequence joins TRBV6-1 and TRBJ2-2; the match to TRBD2 covers 10 bases. With 6 bases clipped from V and 3 bases from J, the junction kept 4 bases outside the gene matches. This CDR3 comprises 15 residues. Germline CDR1 reads MNHNS; CDR2 reads SASEGT. CDR3 loop: CASRISGGYTGELFF. Written as DNA, the CDR3 is TGTGCCAGCAGAATTAGCGGGGGGTACACCGGGGAGCTGTTTTTT.

Turning to this clone: The junction and the germline gene differ at one end; a read error may be behind it. This chain links TRBV7-9 with TRBJ2-2; maybe TRBD1 (6 bases). Germline V gene data show CDR1 as SEHNR and CDR2 as FQNEAQ (reference sequence). The CDR3 sequence is 16 residues long. In DNA form, the CDR3 reads TGTTCCAGCCCGTTTCTCAGGGGCCAGAACACCGGGGAGCTGTTTTTT. This translates into CSSPFLRGQNTGELFF.

V usage is TRBV5-6 and J usage is TRBJ2-1; 7 bases agree with TRBD2. The V and J ends lost 4 bases and 0 bases, in that order; junction bases with no gene match: 10. Germline V gene sequence: CDR1 SGHDT, CDR2 YYEEEE. The CDR3 totals 17 residues. The CDR3 sequence is CASSEPSGSSSYNEQFF. In DNA, the CDR3 is TGTGCCAGCAGCGAGCCTAGCGGTTCTAGCTCCTACAATGAGCAGTTCTTC. The full variable domain, rest sourced from reference TRBV5-6 and TRBJ2-1, is DAGVTQSPTHLIKTRGQQVTLRCSPKSGHDTVSWYQQALGQGPQFIFQYYEEEERQRGNFPDRFSGHQFPNYSSELNVNALLLGDSALYLCASSEPSGSSSYNEQFFGPGTRLTVL.

The chain has TRBV28 and TRBJ2-7; 10 bases align to TRBD1. The CDR3 contains 15 residues. Germline V gene sequence: CDR1 MDHEN, CDR2 SYDVKM. V was clipped by 5 bases and J by 4 bases; unmatched bases: 8. The CDR3 DNA reads TGTGCCAGCAGTCCACCGGGACAGGGGATATACGAGCAGTACTTC. Translating gives CASSPPGQGIYEQYF.

The V and J genes are TRBV10-2 and TRBJ2-3, with TRBD2 as a possible D gene (5 bases). The CDR3 length is 13 residues. V shed 3 bases and J shed 3 bases, with 7 bases lying between them. Germline V gene sequence: CDR1 WSHSY, CDR2 SAAADI. The CDR3 spells CASSDRETDTQYF. The CDR3 bases are TGCGCCAGCAGTGATAGGGAGACAGATACGCAGTATTTT.

CDR3 amino acids: CASSPGGESPLHF. The CDR3 DNA reads TGTGCCAGCTCACCAGGGGGCGAATCACCCCTCCACTTT. This chain connects TRBV18 to TRBJ1-6, with D tentatively TRBD1 (6 bases). There are 13 residues in the CDR3. Per the germline V gene, CDR1 is KGHSH and CDR2 is LQKENI. V shed 2 bases and J shed 10 bases, with 9 bases lying between them.

This clone appeared a few times. The V and J genes are TRBV7-9 and TRBJ1-1; possibly TRBD1 for D (5 bases). Germline V lookup: CDR1 SEHNR, CDR2 FQNEAQ (reference sequence). Trimming removed 5 bases at V and 3 bases at J, with 13 bases between. The CDR3 consists of 14 residues. The CDR3 DNA reads as TGTGCCAGCAGCGAAAGGGGCAGGGACACTGAAGCTTTCTTT. It translates to CASSERGRDTEAFF. The full variable domain, its missing parts supplied by reference TRBV7-9 and TRBJ1-1, is DTGVSQNPRHKITKRGQNVTFRCDPISEHNRLYWYRQTLGQGPEFLTYFQNEAQLEKSRLLSDRFSAERPKGSFSTLEIQRTEQGDSAMYLCASSERGRDTEAFFGQGTRLTVV.

For the CDR3, the DNA is TGTGCCAGCAGTACAGGGGGCCTACCCCTCCACTTT. It yields the protein CASSTGGLPLHF. This sequence joins TRBV28 and TRBJ1-6; 9 bases align to TRBD1. V shed 5 bases, J shed 12 bases, and the junction held 2 bases outside the gene matches. Germline V gene data show CDR1 as MDHEN and CDR2 as SYDVKM. The length of the CDR3 is 12 residues.

The CDR3 bases are TGTGCCACTCCCCGGAGGGCACCTTACTACGAGCAGTACTTC. Residues: CATPRRAPYYEQYF. This sequence joins TRBV6-5 and TRBJ2-7; the D gene is possibly TRBD2 (6 bases). Germline CDR1 and CDR2: MNHEY and SVGAGI. Trimming removed 10 bases from V and 3 bases from J, with 19 bases in between. The CDR3 is made up of 14 amino acids.

This clone was observed a single time. V and J are TRBV29-1 and TRBJ2-7, with a possible D match to TRBD1 (7 bases). The length of the CDR3 is 14 residues. Trimming left V 5 bases short and J 2 bases short, with 16 bases between. The V gene's germline CDR1 is SQVTM and CDR2 ANQGSEA. CDR3 nucleotide sequence: TGCAGCGTTAGTCGGGGGACAGCAACCTACGAGCAGTACTTC. Its protein product is CSVSRGTATYEQYF.

A word on this clone: At the DNA level, this CDR3 is encoded by other sequences in the same sample as well. Here the CDR3 DNA reads TGTGCCAGCAGCCGAGACAGGGGTCAGCCCCAGCATTTT. Its translation is CASSRDRGQPQHF. The chain recombines TRBV6-1 with TRBJ1-5; TRBD1 aligns across 8 bases. V lost 6 bases, J lost 6 bases, and 4 bases stayed unmatched. The CDR3 contains 13 residues. The germline CDR1 and CDR2 sequences are MNHNS and SASEGT.

V gene TRBV9 combines with J gene TRBJ2-5; a weak D match, TRBD2 (7 bases). V dropped 0 bases and J dropped 1 base, with 10 bases sitting between them. The CDR3 runs to 15 residues. In germline, CDR1 is SGDLS, CDR2 YYNGEE. CDR3 nucleotide sequence: TGTGCCAGCAGCGTAGGGGGGGGCACCCAAGAGACCCAGTACTTC. Its translation is CASSVGGGTQETQYF.

This chain's CDR3 is CASSVDGRQDEQYF. CDR3 nucleotides: TGTGCCAGCAGCGTAGACGGGAGGCAAGACGAGCAGTACTTC. V usage is TRBV9 and J usage is TRBJ2-7, with 7 bases that match TRBD2. The CDR3 length is 14 residues. Unmatched junction bases numbered 5, after V lost 0 bases and J lost 5 bases. Germline V gene sequence: CDR1 SGDLS, CDR2 YYNGEE.

The CDR3 DNA sequence: TGTGCCAGCAGCCCGCATCCCTGGGACAGGGGGCCGAATGAGCAGTTCTTC. Its protein product is CASSPHPWDRGPNEQFF. This rearrangement joins TRBV11-3 to TRBJ2-1; 12 bases map to TRBD1. The CDR3 has 17 amino acids. Looked up from germline, CDR1 is SGHNT and CDR2 is YENEEA. The V and J ends lost 5 bases and 7 bases, in that order; junction bases with no gene match: 12.